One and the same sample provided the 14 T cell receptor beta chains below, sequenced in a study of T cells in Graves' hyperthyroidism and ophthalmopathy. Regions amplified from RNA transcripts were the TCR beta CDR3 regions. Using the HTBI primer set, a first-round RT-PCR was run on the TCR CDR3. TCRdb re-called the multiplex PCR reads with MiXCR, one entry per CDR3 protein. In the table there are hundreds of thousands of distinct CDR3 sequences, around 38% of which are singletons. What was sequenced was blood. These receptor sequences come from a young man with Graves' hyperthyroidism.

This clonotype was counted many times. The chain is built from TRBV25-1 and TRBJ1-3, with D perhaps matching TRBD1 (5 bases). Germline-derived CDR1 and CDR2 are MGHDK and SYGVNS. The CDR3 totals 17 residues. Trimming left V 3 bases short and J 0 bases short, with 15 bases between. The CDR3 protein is CASSEREGRSSGNTIYF. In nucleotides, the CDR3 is TGTGCCAGCAGTGAGCGGGAGGGACGGAGCTCTGGAAACACCATATATTTT.

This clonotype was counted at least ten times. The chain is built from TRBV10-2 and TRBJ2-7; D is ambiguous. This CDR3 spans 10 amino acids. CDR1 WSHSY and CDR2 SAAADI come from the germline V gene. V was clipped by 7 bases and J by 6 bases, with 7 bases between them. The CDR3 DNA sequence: TGCGCCAGCATCTTGGTCGAGCAGTACTTC. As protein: CASILVEQYF.

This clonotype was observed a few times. The CDR3 reads CASSLGGQANYEQYF. The CDR3 bases are TGTGCCAGCAGCTTAGGGGGACAGGCCAACTACGAGCAGTACTTC. The chain employs TRBV5-6 and TRBJ2-7; 8 bases map to TRBD1. V was pared by 2 bases and J by 3 bases, with 7 bases of the junction left unmatched. The CDR3 extends over 15 amino acids. Per the germline V gene, CDR1 is SGHDT and CDR2 is YYEEEE.

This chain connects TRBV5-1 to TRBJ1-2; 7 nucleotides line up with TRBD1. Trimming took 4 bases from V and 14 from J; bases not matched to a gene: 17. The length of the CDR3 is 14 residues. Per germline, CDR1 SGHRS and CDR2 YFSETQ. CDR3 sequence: CASSPGGPNRRLTF. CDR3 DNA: TGCGCCAGCAGCCCAGGGGGTCCGAACAGGAGATTGACCTTC. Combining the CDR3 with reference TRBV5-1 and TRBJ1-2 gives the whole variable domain KAGVTQTPRYLIKTRGQQVTLSCSPISGHRSVSWYQQTPGQGLQFLFEYFSETQRNKGNFPGRFSGRQFSNSRSEMNVSTLELGDSALYLCASSPGGPNRRLTFGSGTRLTVV.

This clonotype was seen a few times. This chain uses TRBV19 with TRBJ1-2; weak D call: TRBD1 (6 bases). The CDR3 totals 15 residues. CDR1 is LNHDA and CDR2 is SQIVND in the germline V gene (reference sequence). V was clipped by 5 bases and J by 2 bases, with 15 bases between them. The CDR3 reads CASSPRGAGNYGYTF. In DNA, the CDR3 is TGTGCCAGTAGTCCCAGGGGAGCAGGGAACTATGGCTACACCTTC.

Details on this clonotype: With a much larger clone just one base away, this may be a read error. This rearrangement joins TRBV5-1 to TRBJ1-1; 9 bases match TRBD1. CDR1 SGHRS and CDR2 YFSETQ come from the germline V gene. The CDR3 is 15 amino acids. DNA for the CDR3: TGCGCCAGCAGCCCGGGGACAGGGAGGAACAATGAAGCTTTCTTT. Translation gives CASSPGTGRNNEAFF.

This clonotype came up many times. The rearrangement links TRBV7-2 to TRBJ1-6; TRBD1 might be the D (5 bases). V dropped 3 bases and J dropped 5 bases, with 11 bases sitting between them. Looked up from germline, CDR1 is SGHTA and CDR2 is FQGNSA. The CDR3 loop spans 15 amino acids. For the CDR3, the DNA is TGTGCCAGCAGCTTGGGGACCGCTAATAATTCACCCCTCCACTTT. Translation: CASSLGTANNSPLHF.

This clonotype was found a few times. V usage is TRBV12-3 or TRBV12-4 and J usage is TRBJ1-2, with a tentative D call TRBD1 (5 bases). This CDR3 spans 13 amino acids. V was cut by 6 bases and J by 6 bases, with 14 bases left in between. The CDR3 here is CASRPGPGHGYTF. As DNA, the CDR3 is TGTGCCAGCAGACCTGGGCCGGGGCATGGCTACACCTTC.

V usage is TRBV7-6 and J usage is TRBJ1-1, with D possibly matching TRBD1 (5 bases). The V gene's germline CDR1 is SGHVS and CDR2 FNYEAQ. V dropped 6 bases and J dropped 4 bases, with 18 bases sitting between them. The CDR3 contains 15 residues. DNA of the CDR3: TGTGCCAGCAGTTTGGGGGGAGTTGTTTCCACTGAAGCTTTCTTT. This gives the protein CASSLGGVVSTEAFF.

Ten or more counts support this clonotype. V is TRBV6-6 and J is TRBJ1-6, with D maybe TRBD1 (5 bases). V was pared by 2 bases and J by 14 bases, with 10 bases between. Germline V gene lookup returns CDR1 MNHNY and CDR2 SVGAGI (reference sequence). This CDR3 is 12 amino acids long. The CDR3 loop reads CASSYEGSALHF. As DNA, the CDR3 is TGTGCCAGCAGTTACGAGGGGTCGGCCCTCCACTTT.

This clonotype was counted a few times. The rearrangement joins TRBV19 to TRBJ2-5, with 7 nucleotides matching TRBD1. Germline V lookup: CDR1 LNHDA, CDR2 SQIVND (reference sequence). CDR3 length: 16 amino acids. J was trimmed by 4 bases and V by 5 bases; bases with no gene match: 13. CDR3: CASSPPTGKVGETQYF. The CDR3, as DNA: TGTGCCAGTAGTCCACCGACAGGGAAGGTAGGAGAGACCCAGTACTTC. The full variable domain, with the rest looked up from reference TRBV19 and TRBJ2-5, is DGGITQSPKYLFRKEGQNVTLSCEQNLNHDAMYWYRQDPGQGLRLIYYSQIVNDFQKGDIAEGYSVSREKKESFPLTVTSAQKNPTAFYLCASSPPTGKVGETQYFGPGTRLLVL.

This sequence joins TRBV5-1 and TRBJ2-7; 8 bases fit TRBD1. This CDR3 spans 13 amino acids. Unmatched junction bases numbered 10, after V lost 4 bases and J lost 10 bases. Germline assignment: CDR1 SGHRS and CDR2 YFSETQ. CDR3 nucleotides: TGCGCCAGCAGCCAAGCTTCCGGGACAGGCCAGTACTTC. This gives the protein CASSQASGTGQYF.

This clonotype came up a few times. CDR3 sequence: CASSLTTGGYTF. CDR3 in DNA: TGCGCCAGCAGCCTCACAACGGGTGGCTACACCTTC. The J gene is TRBJ1-2, the V gene TRBV4-1; D call uncertain. This CDR3 spans 12 amino acids. Germline V CDR1 and CDR2: MGHRA, YSYEKL. V gave up 4 bases and J gave up 7 bases, with 10 bases separating them.

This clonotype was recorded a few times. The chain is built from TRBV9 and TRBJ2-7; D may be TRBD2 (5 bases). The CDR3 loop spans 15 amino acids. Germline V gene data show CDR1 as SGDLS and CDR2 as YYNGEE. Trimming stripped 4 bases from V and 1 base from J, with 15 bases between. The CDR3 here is CASSPNPGTSYEQYF. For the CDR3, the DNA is TGTGCCAGCAGCCCTAACCCGGGAACTTCCTACGAGCAGTACTTC.